This T cell receptor beta chain was obtained from a study of blood T cell repertoires in COVID-19. The wider study: PBMCs, B-cell-depleted T cells, or T cells were the source of the cDNA or gDNA that made up the material.

Trimming removed 1 base at V and 5 bases at J, with 20 bases between. This CDR3 region has 17 residues. The V gene's germline CDR1 is MDHEN and CDR2 SYDVKM. Assay: immunoSEQ multiplex PCR; the TCRdb copy retains only in-frame clones and omits some. The sample contains about 250,000 clones, roughly 89% of which appear only once. The sample comprised peripheral blood. V and J are TRBV28 and TRBJ1-1; D might be TRBD1 (6 bases). This TCR was recovered from a middle-aged woman who had recovered from COVID-19. The CDR3, as DNA: TGTGCCAGCAGTTTATTTGGCCTCAGGGGAATGGGAACTGAAGCTTTCTTT. Translating it yields CASSLFGLRGMGTEAFF.